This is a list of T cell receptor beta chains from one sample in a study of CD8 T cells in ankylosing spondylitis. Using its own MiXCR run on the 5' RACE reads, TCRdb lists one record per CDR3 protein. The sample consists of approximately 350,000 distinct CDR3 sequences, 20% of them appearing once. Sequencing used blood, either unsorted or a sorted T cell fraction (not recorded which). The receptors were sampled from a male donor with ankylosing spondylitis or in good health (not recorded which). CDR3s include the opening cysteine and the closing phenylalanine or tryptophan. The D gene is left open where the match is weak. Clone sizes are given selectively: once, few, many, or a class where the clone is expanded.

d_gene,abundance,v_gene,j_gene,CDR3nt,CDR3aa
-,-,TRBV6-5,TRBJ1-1,TGTGCCAGCAATACAGGGAGTGGTGTAGCTTTCTTT,CASNTGSGVAFF
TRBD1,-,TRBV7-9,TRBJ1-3,TGTGCCAGCAACTTAATCGACAGGGGGCATGGAAACACCATATATTTT,CASNLIDRGHGNTIYF
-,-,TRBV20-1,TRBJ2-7,TGCAGTGCTAGAGATGGGCCGGGATCTACAGGGCCTTTC,CSARDGPGSTGPF
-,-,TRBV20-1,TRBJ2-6,TGCAGTGCTAGACGTTCAGGGGTAGGTGGGGCCAACGTCCTGACTTTC,CSARRSGVGGANVLTF
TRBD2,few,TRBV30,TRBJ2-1,TGTGCCTGGAGTTTGGGGGGGTCCAATGAGCAGTTCTTC,CAWSLGGSNEQFF
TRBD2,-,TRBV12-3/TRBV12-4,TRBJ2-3,TGTGCCAGCAGTTTTTCGGGGAGGGCAGATACGCAGTATTTT,CASSFSGRADTQYF
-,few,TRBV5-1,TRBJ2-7,TGCGCCAGCAGCTTGGAAGGGGAAGGCGAGCAGTACTTC,CASSLEGEGEQYF
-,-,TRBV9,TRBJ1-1,TGTGCCAGCACCCTGGGAGGGGAGAACACTGAAGCTTTCTTT,CASTLGGENTEAFF
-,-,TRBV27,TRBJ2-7,TGTGCCAGCAGTTCGCAAACAGGGAATTGGCCCAACTTCATGAAGCAGTACTTC,CASSSQTGNWPNFMKQYF
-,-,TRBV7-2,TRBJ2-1,TGTGCCAGCAGCCCAGGGAGACCCTACAATGAGCAGTTCTTC,CASSPGRPYNEQFF
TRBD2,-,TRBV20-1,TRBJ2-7,TGCAGTGCTAGCGGGGGGGCCTACGAGCAGTACTTC,CSASGGAYEQYF
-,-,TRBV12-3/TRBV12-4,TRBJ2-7,TGTGCCAGCAGTTTATCCCGGTGGTACGAGCAGTACTTC,CASSLSRWYEQYF
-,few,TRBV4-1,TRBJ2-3,TGCGCCAGCAGCCAAGGAGGGGTGGCAGATACGCAGTATTTT,CASSQGGVADTQYF
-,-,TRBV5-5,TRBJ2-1,TGTGCCAGCAGCCCAATCCCCCCCAATGAGCAGTTCTTC,CASSPIPPNEQFF
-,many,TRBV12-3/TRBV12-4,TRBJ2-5,TGTGCCAGCAGTCTTGGAGGGGAAGAGACCCAGTACTTC,CASSLGGEETQYF
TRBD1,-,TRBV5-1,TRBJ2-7,TGCGCCAGCAGCCCAGGGACAGGGTATTCCTACGAGCAGTACTTC,CASSPGTGYSYEQYF
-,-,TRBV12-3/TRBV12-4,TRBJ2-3,TGTGCCAGCAGTCTTTGGGGCGGGGCTAGCACAGATACGCAGTATTTT,CASSLWGGASTDTQYF
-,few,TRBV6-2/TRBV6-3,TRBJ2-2,TGTGCCACCTCGGGACAGAACACCGGGGAGCTGTTTTTT,CATSGQNTGELFF
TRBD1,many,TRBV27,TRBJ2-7,TGTGCCAGCAGTCCGCGGACAGGGGTGAACGAGCAGTACTTC,CASSPRTGVNEQYF
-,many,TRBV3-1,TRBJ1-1,TGTGCCAGCAGCCAAGATGTAGGGGTAAGCACTGAAGCTTTCTTT,CASSQDVGVSTEAFF
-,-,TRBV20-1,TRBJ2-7,TGCAGTGCTAGAGATCCCGCACAGACCGCCTACGAGCAGTACTTC,CSARDPAQTAYEQYF
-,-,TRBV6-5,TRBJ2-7,TGTGCCAGCAGTTACGTCGGGGAAAACCTCTACGAGCAGTACTTC,CASSYVGENLYEQYF
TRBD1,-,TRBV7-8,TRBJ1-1,TGTGCCAGCAGCCCCCCTGGACAGGTTCTCGAAGCTTTCTTT,CASSPPGQVLEAFF
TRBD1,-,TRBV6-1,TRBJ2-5,TGTGCCAGCAGTCTCCGGGACAGGGCAGACCAAGAGACCCAGTACTTC,CASSLRDRADQETQYF
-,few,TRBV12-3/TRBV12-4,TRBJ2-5,TGTGCCAGCAGCTCACAGGGCGGAGAGACCCAGTACTTC,CASSSQGGETQYF
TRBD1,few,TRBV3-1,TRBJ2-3,TGTACCAGCAGCCTCGCCGGGACAGCTTTTTGGTCCGAAGATACGCAGTATTTT,CTSSLAGTAFWSEDTQYF
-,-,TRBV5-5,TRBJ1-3,TGTGCCAGCAGCGTCGACGGGTGGCCTGGAAACACCATATATTTT,CASSVDGWPGNTIYF
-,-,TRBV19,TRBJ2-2,TGTGCCAGTAGTATGTTGGCAGGGGATAACACCGGGGAGCTGTTTTTT,CASSMLAGDNTGELFF
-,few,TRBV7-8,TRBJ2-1,TGTGCCAGCAGCTTAGGGTTCAGGGGGCGGGGGCCCTCCTACAATGAGCAGTTCTTC,CASSLGFRGRGPSYNEQFF
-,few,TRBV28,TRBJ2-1,TGTGCCAGCAGTCTCAGGGTTGTCGACAATGAGCAGTTCTTC,CASSLRVVDNEQFF
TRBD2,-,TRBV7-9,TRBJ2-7,TGTGCCAGCAGCTCGGGGGGGCCTTGGGGCGAGCAGTACTTC,CASSSGGPWGEQYF
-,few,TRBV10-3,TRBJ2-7,TGTGCCATCAGTGTAGACCGGGACAATCCTGGCGAGCAGTACTTC,CAISVDRDNPGEQYF
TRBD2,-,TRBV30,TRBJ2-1,TGTGCCTGGACCACAACTAGCGGGGGCCATAATGAGCAGTTCTTC,CAWTTTSGGHNEQFF
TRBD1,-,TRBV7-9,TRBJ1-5,TGTGCCAGCAGCTCCGGGACAGGGTATATGAATCAGCCCCAGCATTTT,CASSSGTGYMNQPQHF
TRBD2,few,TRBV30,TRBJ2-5,TGTGCCTGGGAAGGACTAGCGGGGGTTGAGACCCAGTACTTC,CAWEGLAGVETQYF
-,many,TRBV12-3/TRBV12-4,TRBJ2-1,TGTGCCAGCAGTACAGGGACCCCGGACAATGAGCAGTTCTTC,CASSTGTPDNEQFF
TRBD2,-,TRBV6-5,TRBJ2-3,TGTGCCAGCAGTTACTCGGGCGGGGGATGGACAGATACGCAGTATTTT,CASSYSGGGWTDTQYF